This TCR beta chain derives from a study of cytomegalovirus exposure and HLA in healthy donors. With 60 Vbeta and 13 Jbeta primers, the PCR was carried out. Produced via immunoSEQ multiplex PCR; TCRdb's table is partial and in-frame only. This sample has 100,000 to 150,000 clones, with around 72% found just once. The CDR3 length is 19 residues. V dropped 4 bases and J dropped 3; count of bases not matched to a gene: 15. Germline V gene lookup returns CDR1 SEHNR and CDR2 FQNEAQ (reference sequence). The specimen sequenced was PBMCs. The chain joins TRBV7-9 to TRBJ2-3, with 11 bases matching TRBD2. This receptor was taken from a man aged 25 to 45 in good health and CMV-seronegative. The CDR3 region has the DNA TGTGCCAGCAGCTCAGGACTAACTAGCGGGGGCCCCGGGACAGATACGCAGTATTTT. Protein sequence: CASSSGLTSGGPGTDTQYF.